The 11 T cell receptor beta chains in this list originate from one sample, sequenced in a study of blood T cells in healthy people across ages. Alongside a J-beta primer mix, a sample-barcoded 5' primer served in a second PCR lasting about 7 to 11 cycles. Each CDR3 protein gets one entry after TCRdb re-called the 5' RACE reads with MiXCR. This sample carries 1.4 million or so distinct CDR3 sequences, about 45% of them seen once, and the ten largest clones take more than 4%. The sequencing input was blood. All receptors come from a woman under 30 in good health.

This clonotype showed up just a few times. The chain uses TRBV27 and TRBJ1-1; D uncertain. CDR1 is MNHEY, CDR2 SMNVEV, per germline (reference sequence). Between the trimmed V and J ends, which lost 4 bases and 0 bases, there was a span of 12 bases. The CDR3 runs to 15 residues. The CDR3 here is CASSYRTDLNTEAFF. For the CDR3, the DNA is TGTGCCAGCAGTTACCGCACAGACCTGAACACTGAAGCTTTCTTT.

The CDR3 reads CASSQGGSDASVKTQYF. The CDR3 coding sequence is TGTGCCAGCAGCCAAGGGGGATCGGACGCCTCTGTAAAGACCCAGTACTTC. V gene TRBV3-1 combines with J gene TRBJ2-4, with D hard to call. The better agreement between TRBJ2-5 and the DNA end casts doubt on the J call. CDR3 length equals 17 residues. Per germline, CDR1 LGHDT and CDR2 YNNKEL (reference sequence).

J is TRBJ2-3 and V is TRBV6-5, with TRBD2 identical over 8 bases. From germline, CDR1 is MNHEY and CDR2 SVGAGI. Trimming cost V 7 bases and J 5 bases; bases outside gene matches: 11. This CDR3 comprises 15 residues. Written as DNA, the CDR3 is TGTGCCAGCAAAGCCCGGACTAGCCGGGAAGATACGCAGTATTTT. Translating it yields CASKARTSREDTQYF.

This chain connects TRBV11-2 to TRBJ1-2; the D gene is possibly TRBD1 (5 bases). Germline V gene sequence: CDR1 SGHAT, CDR2 FQNNGV. This CDR3 contains 15 residues. The V gene lost 0 bases and the J gene lost 2 bases, with 10 bases spanning the gap. The CDR3 here is CASSLDRGGNYGYTF. The CDR3, as DNA: TGTGCCAGCAGCTTAGATCGTGGGGGAAACTATGGCTACACCTTC.

This clonotype turned up a few times. The CDR3 reads CASSVLAGGDNEQYF. CDR3 nucleotide sequence: TGTGCCAGCAGCGTACTAGCGGGGGGCGACAATGAGCAGTACTTC. The V gene is TRBV11-2, the J gene TRBJ2-7; 12 bases agree with TRBD2. This CDR3 spans 15 amino acids. Germline V lookup: CDR1 SGHAT, CDR2 FQNNGV. J gave up 7 bases and V 5 bases, and 9 bases lay outside the gene matches.

V usage is TRBV7-2 and J usage is TRBJ1-2, with D possibly being TRBD1 (5 bases). Trimming took off 0 bases at V and 4 bases at J, with 15 bases between the two ends. The length of the CDR3 is 16 residues. CDR1 and CDR2 from the germline V gene are SGHTA and FQGNSA. CDR3 in DNA: TGTGCCAGCAGCTTAGCGGCGGTTGGGACTCGCTATGGCTACACCTTC. Its translation is CASSLAAVGTRYGYTF. The full variable domain, its missing parts supplied by reference TRBV7-2 and TRBJ1-2, is GAGVSQSPSNKVTEKGKDVELRCDPISGHTALYWYRQSLGQGLEFLIYFQGNSAPDKSGLPSDRFSAERTGGSVSTLTIQRTQQEDSAVYLCASSLAAVGTRYGYTFGSGTRLTVV.

A few counts support this clonotype. V usage is TRBV27 and J usage is TRBJ1-5; D not resolved. The CDR3 covers 14 residues. V was cut by 5 bases and J by 7 bases, with 15 bases left in between. CDR1 and CDR2 (germline): MNHEY, SMNVEV (reference sequence). The CDR3 nucleotides read TGTGCCAGCAGTCGCTCATTAAACGTCCAGCCCCAGCATTTT. It codes for CASSRSLNVQPQHF.

The J gene is TRBJ2-1, the V gene TRBV29-1; weak D call: TRBD2 (6 bases). This CDR3 is built from 14 residues. V lost 8 bases, J lost 6 bases, and 20 bases lay in between. Per the germline V gene, CDR1 is SQVTM and CDR2 is ANQGSEA. The CDR3 protein is CSMGGRVGVNEQFF. Written as DNA, the CDR3 is TGCAGCATGGGAGGACGTGTTGGAGTCAATGAGCAGTTCTTC.

The chain uses TRBV24-1 and TRBJ1-2; 11 nucleotides align to TRBD1. The CDR3 consists of 16 residues. Germline CDR1 reads KGHDR; CDR2 reads SFDVKD. V lost 4 bases and J lost 4; bases outside the gene matches: 7. The CDR3 is CATSDPGTGGVYGYTF. CDR3 DNA sequence: TGTGCCACCAGTGACCCCGGGACAGGGGGAGTCTATGGCTACACCTTC.

Here the CDR3 DNA reads TGCGCCAGCAGCCAAGAGGCAGGGTTTCCAAGCTATGGCTACACCTTC. This encodes CASSQEAGFPSYGYTF. This chain links TRBV4-3 with TRBJ1-2; TRBD1 might be the D (5 bases). V gave up 0 bases and J gave up 4 bases, with 15 bases separating them. Germline CDR1 is LGHNA and CDR2 is YSLEER. CDR3 length: 16 amino acids.

This rearrangement joins TRBV9 to TRBJ2-1, with D possibly called TRBD1 or TRBD2 (6 bases each). The CDR3 contains 15 residues. CDR1 and CDR2 (germline): SGDLS, YYNGEE. The V and J ends lost 0 bases and 9 bases respectively, with 16 bases between them. CDR3 bases: TGTGCCAGCAGCGTAGGGTTAGCCGAGGGGGGTGAGCAGTTCTTC. It codes for CASSVGLAEGGEQFF.